Reported below is one TCR beta chain. This entry belongs to a study of blood T cell repertoires in COVID-19. Study-level background: PBMCs, B-cell-depleted T cells, or T cells were the source of the cDNA or gDNA that made up the material.

J gave up 1 base and V 3 bases, and 2 bases lay outside the gene matches. This CDR3 comprises 14 residues. The V gene's germline CDR1 is MNHEY and CDR2 SMNVEV (reference sequence). How the authors handled the data: Reference gene primer amplification gave estimated nucleated cell counts. Clones were sequenced by immunoSEQ multiplex PCR, and TCRdb holds only the in-frame ones, with some missing. The V and J calls and clone size were taken over from that table, and D and trimming were inferred from the DNA. The top ten clones hold 7% to 10% of a sample with about 210,000 clones, around 83% of them seen once.

The clonotype originates from a woman aged 45-65 years with acute or convalescent COVID-19. The sample was peripheral blood. This chain joins TRBV27 and TRBJ1-1, with TRBD1 matching over 7 bases. CDR3 region: CASSLTGKNTEAFF. CDR3 sequence (DNA): TGTGCCAGCAGTTTGACAGGGAAGAACACTGAAGCTTTCTTT.